This T cell receptor beta chain was retrieved from a study of PD-1 blockade in classical Hodgkin lymphoma. At the level of the study: It was nivolumab at 3 mg/kg, given intravenously every 2 weeks, that patients received. Study outcomes and limitations: It was CD4+ TCR diversity, not CD8+, that rose significantly by C4D1. Relapsed/refractory patients reportedly had the lowest baseline TCR diversity, below newly diagnosed patients, who were below healthy donors.

For this clone: Antigen unknown.

Time point given: cycle 4 day 1 (C4D1), after less than 7 weeks of nivolumab. Each patient experienced a relapse that followed autologous stem cell transplantation, and brentuximab vedotin exposure varied. Libraries were prepared by immunoSEQ multiplex PCR; TCRdb keeps only in-frame clonotypes and omits some of them. The sample has 90,000 to 110,000 clones; approximately 89% are singletons. This receptor was identified in a human donor with classical Hodgkin lymphoma. Sequences were derived from peripheral blood mononuclear cells (PBMCs), sampled before the fourth cycle of nivolumab.

The CDR3 is CASSLAWTLGVNTEAFF. Here the CDR3 DNA reads TGTGCCAGCAGTTTAGCCTGGACCTTAGGGGTGAACACTGAAGCTTTCTTT. The rearrangement joins TRBV27 to TRBJ1-1, with D perhaps matching TRBD1 (5 bases). This CDR3 has 17 residues. Germline CDR1 MNHEY, CDR2 SMNVEV (reference sequence). The germline V and J ends were trimmed by 2 bases and 0 bases, with 16 bases remaining between them.